These T cell receptor beta chains were read from a single sample in a study of OX40 agonist ivuxolimab in advanced cancers. Sequencing used immunoSEQ multiplex PCR; TCRdb keeps in-frame clones, though not all of them. Of tens of thousands of clones listed, approximately 88% are singletons. Sequenced here: CD4+ or CD8+ T cells sorted from blood, sampled in a trial of the OX40 agonist ivuxolimab. The receptor set was obtained from an adult with an advanced solid tumor such as melanoma, head and neck, liver or kidney cancer. The CDR3 runs from the conserved cysteine through the conserved F or W. Expanded clones get a size class; other rows say once, few or many, or leave the size out.

clone_size: few; j_call: TRBJ2-2; v_call: TRBV6-1; cdr3_aa: CASILLAANTGELFF
clone_size: .; j_call: TRBJ2-2; v_call: TRBV11-3; cdr3_aa: CASSFLSSPTGELFF
clone_size: once; j_call: TRBJ1-2; v_call: TRBV11-2; cdr3_aa: CASSLRSAGKGNGYTF
clone_size: .; j_call: TRBJ2-3; v_call: TRBV19; cdr3_aa: CASSMAGSTDTQYF
clone_size: .; j_call: TRBJ1-5; v_call: TRBV7-6; cdr3_aa: CASSLAEDQPQHF
clone_size: .; j_call: TRBJ2-3; v_call: TRBV7-2; cdr3_aa: CASSFGISTDTQYF
clone_size: .; j_call: TRBJ1-3; v_call: TRBV9; cdr3_aa: CASSVGSQGNTIYF
clone_size: .; j_call: TRBJ1-2; v_call: TRBV6-1; cdr3_aa: CASRSRDRGYGYTF
clone_size: once; j_call: TRBJ2-1; v_call: TRBV6-5; cdr3_aa: CASRHLGLENEQFF
clone_size: .; j_call: TRBJ1-1; v_call: TRBV7-9; cdr3_aa: CASSLDRGQGAGTEAFF
clone_size: .; j_call: TRBJ2-1; v_call: TRBV28; cdr3_aa: CASSLIGPPSYNEQFF
clone_size: .; j_call: TRBJ2-5; v_call: TRBV4-1; cdr3_aa: CASSLLVRETQYF
clone_size: .; j_call: TRBJ1-2; v_call: TRBV9; cdr3_aa: CASSVDSSAYGYTF
clone_size: .; j_call: TRBJ1-4; v_call: TRBV5-1; cdr3_aa: CASSSGQGNEKLFF
clone_size: .; j_call: TRBJ2-5; v_call: TRBV6-1; cdr3_aa: CASSDMKAGGWGPQETQYF
clone_size: .; j_call: TRBJ1-4; v_call: TRBV6-7; cdr3_aa: CASSYKGRRATNEKLFF
clone_size: .; j_call: TRBJ2-5; v_call: TRBV11-3; cdr3_aa: CASSLGPGMETQYF
clone_size: .; j_call: TRBJ1-1; v_call: TRBV7-9; cdr3_aa: CASSFRGETEAFF
clone_size: .; j_call: TRBJ1-5; v_call: TRBV6-4; cdr3_aa: CASPLSRTGGSQPQHF
clone_size: few; j_call: TRBJ2-6; v_call: TRBV28; cdr3_aa: CASSSPQGTGANVLTF
clone_size: large; j_call: TRBJ1-5; v_call: TRBV5-8; cdr3_aa: CASSLGDRGRHQPQHF
clone_size: .; j_call: TRBJ2-7; v_call: TRBV5-6; cdr3_aa: CASNRVGGEQYF
clone_size: .; j_call: TRBJ2-6; v_call: TRBV19; cdr3_aa: CASKEGSGANVLTF
clone_size: .; j_call: TRBJ1-2; v_call: TRBV7-2; cdr3_aa: CASSLAGSGGYTF
clone_size: .; j_call: TRBJ2-1; v_call: TRBV7-9; cdr3_aa: CASSPRGSYNEQFF
clone_size: few; j_call: TRBJ2-1; v_call: TRBV19; cdr3_aa: CASSFSSGLAGGGEQFF
clone_size: .; j_call: TRBJ2-7; v_call: TRBV6-6; cdr3_aa: CASSPEGLALTYEQYF
clone_size: .; j_call: TRBJ2-2; v_call: TRBV2; cdr3_aa: CASRNGVRGTGELFF
clone_size: .; j_call: TRBJ2-7; v_call: TRBV7-3; cdr3_aa: CASSLAGVNEQYF
clone_size: .; j_call: TRBJ2-2; v_call: TRBV30; cdr3_aa: CAWSVGTTGELFF
clone_size: .; j_call: TRBJ2-1; v_call: TRBV28; cdr3_aa: CASSQNSGPLVWGEQFF
clone_size: .; j_call: TRBJ2-1; v_call: TRBV19; cdr3_aa: CASSIKSRGSPYNEQFF